What follows describes a single TCR beta chain. Here immunoSEQ multiplex PCR was the method, and the copy in TCRdb shows in-frame clones only, minus some. This sample has tens of thousands of clones, with 93% found just once. The data are from a study of T cell changes during pregnancy in multiple sclerosis. CDR3 length equals 17 residues. After removal of 5 bases from V and 3 bases from J, the junction contained 16 bases not matched to a gene. CDR1 and CDR2 from the germline V gene are SGHTA and FQGNSA. J is TRBJ2-7 and V is TRBV7-2; 7 positions match TRBD2. The sequence was collected from a female donor with multiple sclerosis, enrolled in a pregnancy study. The source material was peripheral blood, sampled in the second trimester of pregnancy. Here the CDR3 reads CASSPMSGLGLDYEQYF. CDR3 bases: TGTGCCAGCAGCCCGATGAGCGGACTAGGTCTGGACTACGAGCAGTACTTC. The full variable domain, in which reference TRBV7-2 and TRBJ2-7 provide the parts outside the CDR3, is GAGVSQSPSNKVTEKGKDVELRCDPISGHTALYWYRQSLGQGLEFLIYFQGNSAPDKSGLPSDRFSAERTGGSVSTLTIQRTQQEDSAVYLCASSPMSGLGLDYEQYFGPGTRLTVT.